This record covers a single TCR beta chain. The CDR3 has 11 residues. Libraries were prepared by immunoSEQ multiplex PCR; TCRdb keeps only in-frame clonotypes and omits some of them. The sample carries more than 80,000 clones, around nine tenths recorded once. The source of the sample is a study of OX40 agonist ivuxolimab in advanced cancers. On the study more broadly: Partial responses were recorded for three patients, including one with hepatocellular carcinoma and two with cutaneous melanoma.

Sample: CD4+ or CD8+ T cells sorted from blood, taken in a trial of the OX40 agonist ivuxolimab. This TCR derives from an adult with an advanced solid tumor such as melanoma, head and neck, liver or kidney cancer. This chain connects TRBV21-1 to TRBJ2-1; TRBD2, as called in the table, went unchecked against the DNA. TRBV21-1 is termed a pseudogene. The CDR3 region is CASGAGCEQFF. The CDR3 bases are TGTGCCAGCGGAGCCGGATGTGAGCAGTTCTTC.